This TCR beta chain was documented in a study of CD8 T cells in ankylosing spondylitis. The germline gives CDR1 SGHAT, CDR2 FQNNGV. Trimming took off 4 bases at V and 9 bases at J, with 13 bases between the two ends. The CDR3 totals 13 residues. Notes on the study in general: Characteristic of ankylosing spondylitis blood, it appeared, was a TCR beta motif comprising roughly eight highly homologous variants. Researchers report that disease-linked clones proved CD8+ and relatively rare in peripheral blood. Earlier literature documents some of the motif variants in reactive arthritis synovial fluid and blood. The study looked at matched synovial fluid samples from ankylosing spondylitis patients. Disease-linked clones were reported to be significantly enriched there.

Each TCR beta library was made by quantitative 5'-RACE that incorporated molecular barcodes. MiXCR, run by TCRdb on the 5' RACE reads, gives a single entry per CDR3 protein. This table holds about 90,000 distinct CDR3 sequences, roughly 9% found once. The table lists this clonotype with many counts. No antigen is known for it. Sequenced: blood, either unsorted or a sorted T cell fraction (not recorded which). The chain employs TRBV11-2 and TRBJ2-1; D gene ambiguous. This receptor was obtained from a male donor with ankylosing spondylitis. The CDR3 is CASSSGPLGEQFF. DNA for the CDR3: TGTGCCAGCAGCTCCGGGCCCCTGGGTGAGCAGTTCTTC.